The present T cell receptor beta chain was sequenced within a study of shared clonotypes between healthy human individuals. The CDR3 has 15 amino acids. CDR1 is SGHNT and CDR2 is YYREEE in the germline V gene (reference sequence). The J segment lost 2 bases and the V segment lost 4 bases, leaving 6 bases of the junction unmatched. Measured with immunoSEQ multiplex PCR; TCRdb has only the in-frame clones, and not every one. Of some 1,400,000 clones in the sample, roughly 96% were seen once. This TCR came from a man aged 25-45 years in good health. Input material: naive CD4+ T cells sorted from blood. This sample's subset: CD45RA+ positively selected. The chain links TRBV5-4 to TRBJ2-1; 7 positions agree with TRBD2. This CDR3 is CASSPPGLTYNEQFF. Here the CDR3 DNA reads TGTGCCAGCAGCCCCCCGGGACTAACCTACAATGAGCAGTTCTTC.